The text below deals with one T cell receptor beta chain. This clone was detected a few times. Its antigen has not been determined. At one of its ends the junction is not consistent with the germline gene, which may arise from a read error. This sample includes further DNA sequences coding for the same CDR3. This sample is part of a study of OX40 agonist ivuxolimab in advanced cancers. Regarding the complete study: Ivuxolimab was a fully human IgG2 agonistic monoclonal antibody targeting the costimulatory receptor OX40 (CD134). Intravenous ivuxolimab was administered to patients every 2 weeks at six dose levels: 0.01, 0.1, 0.3, 1.5, 3 and 10 mg/kg. Of the 50 to 55 dose-escalation patients, hepatocellular carcinoma was present in 19, melanoma in roughly 15, renal cell carcinoma in 9 and head and neck cancer in 9. A male proportion of roughly 85% and a mean age of 60 years, ranging from roughly 23 to 90, were recorded for the dose-escalation cohort. Patients were allowed to have had prior anti-PD-1, anti-PD-L1 or anti-CTLA-4 therapy, and 40% to 45% of the dose-escalation patients had been treated with checkpoint inhibitors. Partial responses occurred in three dose-escalation patients, of whom one had hepatocellular carcinoma and two had cutaneous melanoma. Peripheral TCRbeta sequencing was intended to test whether TCR sequence diversity was altered and clonal T-cell expansion was caused by ivuxolimab. The paper reports the monotherapy dose-escalation portion (N ≈ 50 patients) of the phase I ivuxolimab trial.

The trial excluded patients who had a history of autoimmune disease or were on systemic immunosuppression. In every dose cohort, peripheral blood was drawn for TCR sequencing at baseline, cycle 4 day 1, and cycle 7 day 1. The samples were taken from a phase I, first-in-human, multicenter, open-label dose-escalation trial of ivuxolimab. The trial enrolled adults with locally advanced or metastatic head and neck squamous cell, hepatocellular, melanoma or renal cell carcinoma. Before TCR sequencing, CD4+ and CD8+ T cells were separately sorted from peripheral blood. The paper as a whole reports these results and caveats: In the 0.1-3.0 mg/kg groups, partial responders were among the patients with the lowest normalized peripheral clonal expansion, particularly in CD8+ T cells. After ivuxolimab, expanded clones were on average more numerous among CD8+ T cells than among CD4+ T cells. Low levels of normalized T-cell clonal expansion were also seen in some nonresponding patients. At doses of 0.1 to 3.0 mg/kg, clonal expansion of both CD4+ and CD8+ T cells in blood was seen between baseline and week 6. Antigen specificity was not determined for the clonally expanded peripheral T cells.

Genomic DNA was extracted from sorted cells for sequencing of the TCRbeta CDR3 region. The immunoSEQ Assay was used for sequencing of TCRbeta CDR3 regions. In TCRdb, the immuneACCESS table is reduced to in-frame sequences with V and J assigned. These tables do not hold every clone; where another copy was compared, an unresolved V gene accounts for under half, and the others remain unexplained. This sample comprises 20,000 to 30,000 clones, approximately 86% of them detected only once. In total, the top ten clones hold roughly two fifths of the sample. The receptor was isolated from an adult with an advanced solid tumor such as melanoma, head and neck, liver or kidney cancer. Material: CD4+ or CD8+ T cells sorted from blood, obtained in a trial of the OX40 agonist ivuxolimab.

This receptor has the CDR3 CASSQDETGASYEQYF. The nucleotide sequence reads as follows: TGTGCCAGCAGCCAAGATGAAACAGGGGCCAGCTACGAGCAGTACTTC. The chain uses TRBV4-1 and TRBJ2-7, with 7 bases aligning to TRBD1. From cysteine to phenylalanine, the CDR3 is 16 amino acids long. Solely the CDR3 DNA is kept, with 48 bases framed from the first base. CDR1 and CDR2 are drawn from the germline V gene: MGHRA, YSYEKL.